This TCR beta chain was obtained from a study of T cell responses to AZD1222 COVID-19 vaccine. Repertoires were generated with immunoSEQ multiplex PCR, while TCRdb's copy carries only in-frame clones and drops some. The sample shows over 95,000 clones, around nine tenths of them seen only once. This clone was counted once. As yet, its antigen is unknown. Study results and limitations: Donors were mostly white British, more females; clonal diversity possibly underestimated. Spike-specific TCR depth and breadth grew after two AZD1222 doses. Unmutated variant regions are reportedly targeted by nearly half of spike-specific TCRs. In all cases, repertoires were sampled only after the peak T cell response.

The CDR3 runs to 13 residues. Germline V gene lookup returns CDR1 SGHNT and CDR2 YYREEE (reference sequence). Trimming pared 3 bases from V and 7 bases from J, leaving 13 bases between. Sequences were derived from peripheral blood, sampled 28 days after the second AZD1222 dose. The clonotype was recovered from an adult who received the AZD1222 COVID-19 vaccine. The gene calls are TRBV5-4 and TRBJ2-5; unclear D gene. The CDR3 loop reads CASSSWTVRTQYF. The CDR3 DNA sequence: TGTGCCAGCAGCTCTTGGACCGTTAGGACCCAGTACTTC.